The sequence of this T cell receptor (beta chain) was determined in a study of T cells after yellow fever vaccination. Study-level information: Each low-cell-number fraction was prepared by means of SMART-Seq v4 Ultra Low Input. General study results and limits: The CD4 compartment and the CD8 compartment contained a small share of clonotypes in common. Sorted memory subsets on day 0 lacked detectable levels of almost all vaccine-responding clonotypes.

The CDR3 consists of 16 residues. J gave up 4 bases and V 5 bases, and 8 bases lay outside the gene matches. Germline loops: CDR1 SGHTA, CDR2 FQGTGA. TCR cDNA was made by 5'RACE template switching, adding a universal primer site and UMIs. TCRdb re-analysed the 5' RACE reads in MiXCR, keeping a single row per CDR3 protein. The data hold tens of thousands of distinct CDR3 sequences, with approximately 6.1% observed a single time. This clonotype was counted ten times or more. V and J are TRBV7-3 and TRBJ2-3; 11 nucleotides agree with TRBD2. The sequences come from PBMCs, either bulk or a sorted T-cell subset (CD4+, CD8+, memory, or dextramer-sorted; not recorded which), collected on the day of the yellow fever booster vaccination. This clonotype was sampled from a young man who received the YFV17D yellow fever vaccine. In nucleotides, the CDR3 is TGTGCCAGCAGCATTGCGGGGACTAGCGGCTCAGATACGCAGTATTTT. It translates to CASSIAGTSGSDTQYF.